A single sample is the source of the 32 T cell receptor beta chains below, sequenced in a study of OX40 agonist ivuxolimab in advanced cancers. The data were produced by immunoSEQ multiplex PCR, yet TCRdb's version contains in-frame clones alone and is incomplete. The data show tens of thousands of clones, with around 87% seen just once and roughly 0.3% held by the top ten. The sample in question was CD4+ or CD8+ T cells sorted from blood, obtained in a trial of the OX40 agonist ivuxolimab. The receptors derive from an adult with an advanced solid tumor such as melanoma, head and neck, liver or kidney cancer.

This chain connects TRBV7-2 to TRBJ2-7; 16 nucleotides agree with TRBD2. The CDR3 has 14 residues. V trimming: 5 bases; J trimming: 12 bases; junction bases outside the gene matches: 7. Looked up from germline, CDR1 is SGHTA and CDR2 is FQGNSA. The CDR3 region is CASSPGLAGGWTYF. The CDR3 DNA is TGTGCCAGCAGCCCGGGACTAGCGGGAGGGTGGACGTACTTC.

V and J are TRBV5-1 and TRBJ2-3, with D perhaps matching TRBD2 (6 bases). V shed 0 bases and J shed 2 bases, with 7 bases lying between them. The CDR3 covers 14 residues. Germline V gene sequence: CDR1 SGHRS, CDR2 YFSETQ. The CDR3 region has the DNA TGCGCCAGCAGCTTGGGACTAGACACAGATACGCAGTATTTT. This sequence encodes CASSLGLDTDTQYF.

The rearrangement links TRBV27 to TRBJ1-1, with TRBD1 matching 7 bases. Germline CDR1 MNHEY, CDR2 SMNVEV (reference sequence). Trimming at V came to 3 bases and at J to 1 base, leaving 5 bases not matched to a gene. This CDR3 has 15 residues. The CDR3 protein is CASSFFRGENTEAFF. The CDR3 nucleotides read TGTGCCAGCAGTTTCTTCAGGGGGGAGAACACTGAAGCTTTCTTT.

V and J are TRBV14 and TRBJ1-2; D call uncertain. Germline assignment: CDR1 SGHDN and CDR2 FVKESK. V was cut by 0 bases and J by 8 bases, with 13 bases left in between. This CDR3 comprises 14 residues. CDR3 DNA sequence: TGTGCCAGCAGCCAAGACGACTCACTGGGCGGCTACACCTTC. Protein: CASSQDDSLGGYTF.

The chain carries TRBV6-5 and TRBJ2-5, with 10 bases fitting TRBD1. Germline V gene data show CDR1 as MNHEY and CDR2 as SVGAGI. There are 13 residues in the CDR3. V lost 6 bases to trimming and J lost 4 bases; unmatched junction nucleotides: 2. The CDR3: CASRGQGRETQYF. CDR3 DNA: TGTGCCAGCAGGGGACAGGGGAGAGAGACCCAGTACTTC.

This sequence joins TRBV7-9 and TRBJ2-3; D is possibly TRBD2 (7 bases). Trimming cost V 2 bases and J 0 bases, with 12 bases left between them. CDR1 SEHNR and CDR2 FQNEAQ come from the germline V gene (reference sequence). This CDR3 is 16 amino acids long. The chain's CDR3 is CASSLKGGGSTDTQYF. The CDR3 DNA follows: TGTGCCAGCAGCTTAAAGGGGGGAGGGAGCACAGATACGCAGTATTTT.

The chain is built from TRBV5-4 and TRBJ1-6; D perhaps matches TRBD1 (5 bases). With 0 bases removed from V and 7 bases from J, the gap between germline ends came to 11 bases. Looked up from germline, CDR1 is SGHNT and CDR2 is YYREEE (reference sequence). The CDR3 runs to 15 residues. The CDR3 sequence is CASSLVPGLNSPLHF. The CDR3, as DNA: TGTGCCAGCAGCTTGGTACCAGGGTTGAATTCACCCCTCCACTTT.

This chain uses TRBV7-3 with TRBJ1-1; 8 bases agree with TRBD1. In germline, CDR1 is SGHTA, CDR2 FQGTGA. The trim removed 5 bases at V and 4 bases at J, leaving 6 bases unmatched. The CDR3 sequence is 14 residues long. The CDR3 sequence: CASSAQGAVTEAFF. In DNA, the CDR3 is TGTGCCAGCAGCGCGCAGGGGGCCGTCACTGAAGCTTTCTTT.

This rearrangement joins TRBV5-1 to TRBJ2-1, with 9 bases matching TRBD1. Trimming cost V 4 bases and J 6 bases; bases outside gene matches: 14. The CDR3 has 17 residues. CDR1 and CDR2 (germline): SGHRS, YFSETQ. This CDR3 reads CASSTGATGGSGNEQFF. The CDR3 region has the DNA TGCGCCAGCAGCACCGGGGCGACAGGGGGAAGTGGCAATGAGCAGTTCTTC.

This chain joins TRBV19 and TRBJ1-3; 7 bases are a match to TRBD1. The junction had 10 bases not matched to a gene; V was cut back by 9 bases and J by 2 bases. CDR1 and CDR2 from the germline V gene are LNHDA and SQIVND (reference sequence). CDR3 length equals 15 residues. This CDR3 reads CASSTSGQAGNTIYF. The CDR3 DNA is TGTGCCAGCTCCACCTCCGGACAGGCTGGAAACACCATATATTTT.

This clone appeared once. The chain has TRBV5-5 and TRBJ2-7, with 8 bases lining up with TRBD1. The germline V gene encodes CDR1 SGHKS and CDR2 YYEKEE (reference sequence). The CDR3 loop spans 14 amino acids. The V gene end was trimmed by 2 bases and the J gene end by 2 bases; junction bases not matched to a gene: 3. The CDR3 is CASSLGQGAYEQYV. CDR3 nucleotides: TGTGCCAGCAGCTTAGGACAGGGTGCCTACGAGCAGTACGTC.

The chain recombines TRBV11-3 with TRBJ2-1, with TRBD2 as a possible D gene (6 bases). This CDR3 has 13 residues. V gave up 5 bases and J gave up 7 bases, with 12 bases separating them. Germline-derived CDR1 and CDR2 are SGHNT and YENEEA. In DNA, the CDR3 is TGTGCCAGCAGCCTGGGGAGGATAAATGAGCAGTTCTTC. This codes for CASSLGRINEQFF.

This chain connects TRBV18 to TRBJ1-2; D possibly corresponds to TRBD1 (6 bases). This CDR3 has 15 amino acids. Germline V gives CDR1 KGHSH, CDR2 LQKENI. The V end was cut by 3 bases, the J end by 0 bases, with 11 bases between. CDR3 DNA sequence: TGTGCCAGCTCACCGGGACATACCACTAACTATGGCTACACCTTC. Translated, it gives CASSPGHTTNYGYTF. Full variable domain (outside the CDR3, taken from reference TRBV18 and TRBJ1-2): NAGVMQNPRHLVRRRGQEARLRCSPMKGHSHVYWYRQLPEEGLKFMVYLQKENIIDESGMPKERFSAEFPKEGPSILRIQQVVRGDSAAYFCASSPGHTTNYGYTFGSGTRLTVV.

To note about this clone: The junction departs from germline at one end; a sequencing error may be responsible. V gene TRBV28 combines with J gene TRBJ1-4, with unresolved D. Germline values: CDR1 MDHEN, CDR2 SYDVKM. This CDR3 comprises 11 residues. The CDR3 loop is CAGSSNEKLFF. The CDR3 DNA sequence: TGTGCCGGCAGTTCAAATGAAAAACTGTTTTTT. The full variable domain, completed using reference TRBV28 and TRBJ1-4, is DVKVTQSSRYLVKRTGEKVFLECVQDMDHENMFWYRQDPGLGLRLIYFSYDVKMKEKGDIPEGYSVSREKKERFSLILESASTNQTSMYLCAGSSNEKLFFGSGTQLSVL.

This clone was counted once. This chain connects TRBV19 to TRBJ1-4, with a possible D match to TRBD1 (5 bases). The CDR3 runs to 14 residues. CDR1 and CDR2 (germline): LNHDA, SQIVND (reference sequence). V was cut by 4 bases and J by 7 bases, with 13 bases left in between. Here the CDR3 DNA reads TGTGCCAGTAGTACGGGACGGCTTTCTGAAAAACTGTTTTTT. It specifies CASSTGRLSEKLFF.

V is TRBV20-1 and J is TRBJ1-2; maybe TRBD1 (5 bases). Trimming took 7 bases from V and 2 from J, leaving 8 bases between them. The CDR3 has 11 residues. The germline CDR1 and CDR2 sequences are DFQATT and SNEGSKA (reference sequence). The CDR3 region is CSVTVNYGYTF. Written as DNA, the CDR3 is TGCAGTGTGACAGTAAACTATGGCTACACCTTC.

The V and J genes are TRBV15 and TRBJ2-2; D gene uncertain. V lost 4 bases and J 0 bases, leaving 6 bases between the germline ends. Germline V lookup: CDR1 LNHNV, CDR2 YYDKDF (reference sequence). The CDR3 consists of 14 residues. Written as DNA, the CDR3 is TGTGCCACCAGCAAGGTTTCGAACACCGGGGAGCTGTTTTTT. This encodes CATSKVSNTGELFF.

This clone has more than one count but fewer than ten. The V and J genes are TRBV15 and TRBJ1-1; D remains unclear. The V gene lost 2 bases and the J gene lost 6 bases, with 16 bases spanning the gap. The CDR3 is 15 residues long. The germline V gene encodes CDR1 LNHNV and CDR2 YYDKDF (reference sequence). The CDR3 coding sequence is TGTGCCACCAGCAGATTAAAATGGGAGGTCGCTGAAGCTTTCTTT. Protein sequence: CATSRLKWEVAEAFF.

The V call is TRBV7-9, the J call TRBJ1-1; D is possibly TRBD1 (5 bases). The CDR3 extends over 13 amino acids. Germline V gene data show CDR1 as SEHNR and CDR2 as FQNEAQ (reference sequence). With 3 bases removed from V and 8 bases from J, the gap between germline ends came to 13 bases. The CDR3 protein is CASSFTAGGEAFF. The CDR3 bases are TGTGCCAGCAGCTTCACAGCCGGGGGGGAAGCTTTCTTT. Using reference TRBV7-9 and TRBJ1-1 for the parts outside the CDR3, the full variable domain is DTGVSQNPRHKITKRGQNVTFRCDPISEHNRLYWYRQTLGQGPEFLTYFQNEAQLEKSRLLSDRFSAERPKGSFSTLEIQRTEQGDSAMYLCASSFTAGGEAFFGQGTRLTVV.

The chain recombines TRBV25-1 with TRBJ2-1; D not certain. CDR3 length: 13 residues. The V gene lost 2 bases and the J gene lost 3 bases, with 5 bases spanning the gap. Germline lookup yields CDR1 MGHDK and CDR2 SYGVNS. The CDR3 DNA is TGTGCCAGCAGTGAAGGCGGCTACAATGAGCAGTTCTTC. Translation: CASSEGGYNEQFF.

This rearrangement joins TRBV6-6 to TRBJ2-7; 7 nucleotides agree with TRBD2. The CDR3 extends over 14 amino acids. Germline V gene sequence: CDR1 MNHNY, CDR2 SVGAGI (reference sequence). After removal of 8 bases from V and 6 bases from J, the junction contained 13 bases not matched to a gene. CDR3 coding DNA: TGTGCCAGCTCCGGGGGGTTTTCGCTCCGCGAGCAGTACGTC. Translating gives CASSGGFSLREQYV.

The chain employs TRBV18 and TRBJ2-4, with 10 positions matching TRBD2. Looked up from germline, CDR1 is KGHSH and CDR2 is LQKENI. CDR3 length equals 17 residues. Trimming cost V 1 base and J 8 bases; bases outside gene matches: 11. Here the CDR3 reads CASSPRRASGSGDIQYF. In DNA, the CDR3 is TGTGCCAGCTCACCACGAAGGGCTAGCGGGAGTGGCGACATTCAGTACTTC.

V usage is TRBV7-6 and J usage is TRBJ1-6; no reliable D call. The germline V and J ends were trimmed by 8 bases and 7 bases, with 9 bases remaining between them. Germline CDR1 SGHVS, CDR2 FNYEAQ. CDR3 length: 12 amino acids. CDR3 coding DNA: TGTGCCAGCTCCAGTTTGAATTCACCCCTCCACTTT. Residues: CASSSLNSPLHF.

The chain uses TRBV19 and TRBJ1-1, with 7 bases matching TRBD1. CDR1 is LNHDA and CDR2 is SQIVND in the germline V gene (reference sequence). CDR3 length equals 14 residues. Trimming cost V 5 bases and J 1 base; bases outside gene matches: 4. DNA of the CDR3: TGTGCCAGTAGTTTGGGACAGAGGAACACTGAAGCTTTCTTT. It is translated as CASSLGQRNTEAFF.

The V gene is TRBV11-2, the J gene TRBJ1-3; 7 bases align to TRBD1. The CDR3 is 15 amino acids. Per the germline V gene, CDR1 is SGHAT and CDR2 is FQNNGV. With V trimmed by 6 bases and J by 1 base, 6 bases remained unmatched. The DNA of the CDR3 is TGTGCCAGCAGTCGCCGACAGGGATCTGGAAACACCATATATTTT. Protein sequence: CASSRRQGSGNTIYF.

The genes are TRBV14 and TRBJ2-7; D could derive from TRBD1 or TRBD2 (6 bases each). CDR1 SGHDN and CDR2 FVKESK come from the germline V gene. The CDR3 has 19 amino acids. V was cut by 0 bases and J by 8 bases, with 29 bases left in between. The CDR3: CASSQDCFGLGGLLGQQYV. The CDR3 bases are TGTGCCAGCAGCCAAGATTGTTTTGGATTGGGGGGCTTGTTGGGGCAGCAGTACGTC.

CDR3 sequence (DNA): TGTGCCAGCCCTCCGGGACAGGGAGATGAAAAACTGTTTTTT. Residues: CASPPGQGDEKLFF. V usage is TRBV6-4 and J usage is TRBJ1-4; 9 nucleotides agree with TRBD1. The CDR3 is 14 amino acids. The ends lost 8 bases at V and 6 bases at J; junction bases unmatched: 7. CDR1 MRHNA and CDR2 SNTAGT come from the germline V gene.

The chain carries TRBV29-1 and TRBJ2-3, with a possible D match to TRBD2 (5 bases). This CDR3 spans 14 amino acids. CDR1 is SQVTM, CDR2 ANQGSEA, per germline. With 5 bases removed from V and 0 bases from J, the gap between germline ends came to 12 bases. The CDR3 sequence is CSVIGLASTDTQYF. DNA for the CDR3: TGCAGCGTTATAGGTTTAGCGAGCACAGATACGCAGTATTTT.

A word on this clone: At the DNA level, this CDR3 is encoded by other sequences in the same sample as well. The CDR3 here is CASSVGGTQTYEQYF. Here the CDR3 DNA reads TGTGCCAGCAGCGTAGGTGGGACTCAGACCTACGAGCAGTACTTC. This chain joins TRBV9 and TRBJ2-7; possibly TRBD2 for D (6 bases). Trimming left V 0 bases short and J 2 bases short, with 12 bases between. This CDR3 comprises 15 residues. Germline V gives CDR1 SGDLS, CDR2 YYNGEE.

V gene TRBV19 combines with J gene TRBJ2-4; 8 nucleotides line up with TRBD1. With V trimmed by 3 bases and J by 7 bases, 5 bases remained unmatched. The CDR3 has 14 amino acids. CDR1 and CDR2 (germline): LNHDA, SQIVND (reference sequence). Here the CDR3 reads CASSMGAGGNIQYF. CDR3 nucleotide sequence: TGTGCCAGTAGTATGGGGGCAGGGGGCAACATTCAGTACTTC.

This chain joins TRBV6-5 and TRBJ2-7; possibly TRBD1 for D (6 bases). This CDR3 region has 13 residues. Germline CDR1 is MNHEY and CDR2 is SVGAGI. Trimming left V 6 bases short and J 6 bases short, with 15 bases between. The CDR3 is CASSTKQGSEQYV. DNA for the CDR3: TGTGCCAGCAGCACAAAACAGGGCAGCGAGCAGTACGTC.

The chain recombines TRBV7-3 with TRBJ2-1, with TRBD2 matching over 9 bases. From germline, CDR1 is SGHTA and CDR2 FQGTGA. With V trimmed by 5 bases and J by 1 base, 9 bases remained unmatched. CDR3 length: 17 residues. CDR3 amino acids: CASSPSSTSGSYNEQFF. The CDR3 bases are TGTGCCAGCAGCCCCAGTAGCACTAGCGGGTCCTACAATGAGCAGTTCTTC.